The clone carrying this T cell receptor (beta chain) was observed a few times. Its antigen remains unidentified. The data are from a study of T cells in Graves' hyperthyroidism and ophthalmopathy. Germline loops: CDR1 SGHRS, CDR2 YFSETQ. The CDR3 contains 13 residues. V shed 7 bases and J 6 bases; nucleotides not matched to a gene: 6. Amplification of TCR beta CDR3 regions was performed using RNA transcripts as template. First-round RT-PCR of the TCR CDR3 relied on the HTBI primer set. MiXCR, applied by TCRdb to the multiplex PCR reads, yields one record per CDR3 protein. This table has roughly 700,000 distinct CDR3 sequences, around 15% appearing once. General observations from the study: Stable hyperthyroidism was separated from ophthalmopathy by a model based on 13 V-J features.

This TCR was recovered from a woman between 18 and 29 years old with Graves' hyperthyroidism. The sequencing input was blood. The chain is built from TRBV5-1 and TRBJ2-1; 8 bases align to TRBD2. The CDR3 here is CASERERGNEQFF. The CDR3 nucleotides are TGCGCCAGCGAGCGGGAGCGGGGCAATGAGCAGTTCTTC.